This T cell receptor beta chain was obtained from a study of T cell responses to AZD1222 COVID-19 vaccine. The study's findings and limits: Reports say nearly half of spike-specific TCRs go after unmutated variant regions.

As for this clone: Its target is not known.

Some clones are missing from TCRdb's copy, which holds only in-frame ones; the method was immunoSEQ multiplex PCR. The sample has some 150,000 clones, approximately 90% seen once. Here the sequenced sample was peripheral blood, taken 28 days after the second AZD1222 dose. This clonotype was sampled from an adult who received the AZD1222 COVID-19 vaccine.

CDR3 residues: CASSLGNRFFYGYTF. The CDR3 DNA is TGTGCCAGCAGCTTGGGCAACCGATTTTTCTATGGCTACACCTTC. The rearrangement joins TRBV5-6 to TRBJ1-2; D remains unclear. In germline, CDR1 is SGHDT, CDR2 YYEEEE. Trimming cost V 0 bases and J 4 bases, with 13 bases left between them. This CDR3 region has 15 residues. Together with reference TRBV5-6 and TRBJ1-2, the CDR3 gives the full variable domain: DAGVTQSPTHLIKTRGQQVTLRCSPKSGHDTVSWYQQALGQGPQFIFQYYEEEERQRGNFPDRFSGHQFPNYSSELNVNALLLGDSALYLCASSLGNRFFYGYTFGSGTRLTVV.